This T cell receptor beta chain was obtained from a study of blood T cell repertoires in COVID-19. About the study: The United States, Italy and Spain were the sources of the acute and convalescent COVID-19 samples. Sample material is recorded as cDNA or gDNA derived from T cells, B-cell-depleted T cells, or PBMCs.

Assay: immunoSEQ multiplex PCR; the TCRdb copy retains only in-frame clones and omits some. Of almost 80,000 clones listed, 82% are singletons. Germline V gene lookup returns CDR1 SGHAT and CDR2 FQNNGV. The CDR3 has 17 residues. Germline trimming cut 5 bases from V and 2 bases from J; bases unmatched to any gene: 13. This clone was observed a handful of times. Sequencing was done on a sample of peripheral blood. The receptor comes from a woman in her 70s with acute or convalescent COVID-19. This chain uses TRBV11-2 with TRBJ1-1; 8 nucleotides line up with TRBD1. The CDR3 loop is CASSPWTGRGANTEAFF. The CDR3 DNA is TGTGCCAGCAGCCCTTGGACAGGGCGCGGGGCCAACACTGAAGCTTTCTTT.